This T cell receptor beta chain came from a study of CD8+CD57+ T cells in acquired aplastic anemia (dated by TCRdb to 2017 to 2018). Describing the broader study: A mean of approximately 3 ug of DNA, ranging from 0.2 to 27.4 ug, was extracted from sorted CD4+ and CD8+ cells. CD8+CD57+ expansion was defined as frequency above the mean frequency observed in healthy subjects.

Profiling of TCR beta VDJ combinations and CDR3 sequences used genomic DNA as the template. An Illumina HiSeq 2000 was used for TCR repertoire sequencing. As for the original processing: Repertoires were assessed using TRBV/TRBJ rearrangement plots, CDR3 size and DJ length profiles, and Simpson's diversity index. The most abundant DNA sequence in the deep sequencing data was taken as the immunodominant clone. CDR3 amino acid sequences were screened for sharing across subjects and compared with published repertoires and the VDJdb database. Using fastp at Q25 and MiXCR, TCRdb reprocessed the public reads and kept productive beta chains. Each entry merges the rows of one CDR3 protein and shows their most common DNA and genes. The V and J calls and clone size are TCRdb's, not the authors'. The sample profile shows 210,000 or so distinct CDR3 sequences; about half of them were found once. The biggest ten clones account for 15% to 20% of the sample.

As for this clonotype: It lacks a known antigen. No quality values exist for individual bases; no much larger clone is one base distant.

Beyond this particular receptor, the publication reports: No significant difference in CD8+ Simpson's diversity was found between patients and healthy controls (P=0.060). Approximately 31 CD8+ CDR3 sequences were found in both patients and controls but appeared to be highly expressed in patients and within the immunodominant clones of the patients.

CDR3 length: 13 amino acids, cysteine to phenylalanine. Only CDR3 DNA is held: 39 bases, read in frame from base 1. V is shortened by 3 bases, J by 6 bases, and the region joining them spans 14 bases. For CDR1 and CDR2, the germline V gene lists SQVTM and ANQGSEA. Flow cytometry had shown CD8+CD57+ cell expansion in the patients selected for sequencing. Every patient had a diagnosis of severe acquired aplastic anemia based on International Study of Aplastic Anemia and Agranulocytosis and Camitta criteria. No patient had received any therapy when blood was sampled. The study deep-sequenced TCR repertoires of sorted CD4+ and CD8+ blood T cells from severe aplastic anemia patients and healthy subjects. Patients were enrolled in the USA under clinicaltrials.gov protocols 00001620, 01623167, 00001397, 00071045, 00081523 and 00961064. Ficoll-Paque density gradient centrifugation was used to isolate peripheral blood mononuclear cells. Before DNA extraction, CD4+ and CD8+ T cells were sorted with FACS or magnetic beads.

In this chain, TRBV29-1 is recombined with TRBJ1-1, with a tentative D gene TRBD1 over 5 matching bases. This receptor was identified in a human donor with aplastic anemia. The sequenced sample was sorted CD4+, CD8+, or CD8+CD57+ T cells (not recorded which) from PBMCs. The DNA sequence follows: TGCAGCGTTGAGCCGGGGGGGGTTGCTGAAGCTTTCTTT. It specifies CSVEPGGVAEAFF.